The sequence of this T cell receptor (beta chain) was determined in a study of T cells in Graves' hyperthyroidism and ophthalmopathy. Regarding the study as a whole: Through a model of 13 V-J features, ophthalmopathy was separated from stable hyperthyroidism. Blood also held most thyroid clonotypes expanded beyond 0.001.

This clonotype showed up many times. Its specificity is unknown. This CDR3 comprises 16 residues. The J segment lost 2 bases and the V segment lost 7 bases, leaving 11 bases of the junction unmatched. CDR1 MDHEN and CDR2 SYDVKM come from the germline V gene. The TCR beta CDR3 regions underwent amplification using RNA transcripts as the source. The TCR CDR3 first-round RT-PCR relied on the HTBI primer set. TCRdb reprocessed the multiplex PCR reads via MiXCR and lists one record per CDR3 protein. The sample holds about 250,000 distinct CDR3 sequences, 24% seen once. The chain carries TRBV28 and TRBJ1-3; TRBD1 matches 7 bases. What was sequenced was blood. This TCR was sampled from a woman in her thirties or forties with Graves' ophthalmopathy. This CDR3 reads CASTPPPGQPGNTIYF. The DNA of the CDR3 is TGTGCCAGCACCCCACCTCCGGGACAGCCTGGAAACACCATATATTTT. The variable domain in full, with the rest retrieved from reference TRBV28 and TRBJ1-3, is DVKVTQSSRYLVKRTGEKVFLECVQDMDHENMFWYRQDPGLGLRLIYFSYDVKMKEKGDIPEGYSVSREKKERFSLILESASTNQTSMYLCASTPPPGQPGNTIYFGEGSWLTVV.